This TCR beta chain was sequenced for a study of patients and donors after allogeneic stem cell transplantation. In this sample, this clonotype turned up a few times. An end of the junction differs from the germline gene, which may be a read error. TCRdb itself ran the RT-PCR reads through MiXCR, one entry per CDR3 protein. The table has approximately 150,000 distinct CDR3 sequences, approximately 30% seen once. Sequencing used blood, either unsorted or a sorted T cell fraction (not recorded which). This clonotype originated in a human donor who was either an allogeneic HSCT recipient or a stem cell or donor lymphocyte infusion donor (not recorded which). It is not recorded whose cells these are; they may come from a transplant donor.

CDR3 nucleotides: TGCAGCGTAGAAGGTTGGGTCTCCTACAATGAGCAGTTCTTC. It specifies CSVEGWVSYNEQFF. This chain uses TRBV29-1 with TRBJ2-1, with no clear D. Germline V lookup: CDR1 SQVTM, CDR2 ANQGSEA. The length of the CDR3 is 14 residues.